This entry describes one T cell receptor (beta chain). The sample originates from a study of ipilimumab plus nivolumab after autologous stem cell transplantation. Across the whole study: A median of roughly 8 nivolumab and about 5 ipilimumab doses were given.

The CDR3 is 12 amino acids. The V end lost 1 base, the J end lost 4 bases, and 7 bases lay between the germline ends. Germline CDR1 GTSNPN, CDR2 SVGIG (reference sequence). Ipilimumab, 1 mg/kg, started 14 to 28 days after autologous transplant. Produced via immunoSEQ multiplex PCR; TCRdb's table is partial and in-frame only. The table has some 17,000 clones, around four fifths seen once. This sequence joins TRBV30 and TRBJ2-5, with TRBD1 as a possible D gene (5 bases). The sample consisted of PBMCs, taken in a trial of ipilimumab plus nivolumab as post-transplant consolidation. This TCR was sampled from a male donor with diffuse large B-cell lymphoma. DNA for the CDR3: TGTGCCTGGAGTGCAACAGGAGAGACCCAGTACTTC. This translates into CAWSATGETQYF.